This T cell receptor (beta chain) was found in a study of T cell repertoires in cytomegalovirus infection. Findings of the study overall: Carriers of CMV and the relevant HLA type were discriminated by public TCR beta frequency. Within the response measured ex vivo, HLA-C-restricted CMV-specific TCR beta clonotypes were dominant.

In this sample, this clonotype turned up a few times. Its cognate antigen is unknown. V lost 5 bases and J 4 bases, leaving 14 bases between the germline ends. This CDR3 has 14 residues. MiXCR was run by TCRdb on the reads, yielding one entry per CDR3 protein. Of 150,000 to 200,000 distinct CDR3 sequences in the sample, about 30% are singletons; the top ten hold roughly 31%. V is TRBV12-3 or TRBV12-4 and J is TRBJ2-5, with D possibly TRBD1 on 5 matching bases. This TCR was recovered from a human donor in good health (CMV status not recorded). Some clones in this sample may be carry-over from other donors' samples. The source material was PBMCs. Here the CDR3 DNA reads TGTGCCAGCAGTCTGCGACAGCCCGGAGAGACCCAGTACTTC. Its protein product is CASSLRQPGETQYF.